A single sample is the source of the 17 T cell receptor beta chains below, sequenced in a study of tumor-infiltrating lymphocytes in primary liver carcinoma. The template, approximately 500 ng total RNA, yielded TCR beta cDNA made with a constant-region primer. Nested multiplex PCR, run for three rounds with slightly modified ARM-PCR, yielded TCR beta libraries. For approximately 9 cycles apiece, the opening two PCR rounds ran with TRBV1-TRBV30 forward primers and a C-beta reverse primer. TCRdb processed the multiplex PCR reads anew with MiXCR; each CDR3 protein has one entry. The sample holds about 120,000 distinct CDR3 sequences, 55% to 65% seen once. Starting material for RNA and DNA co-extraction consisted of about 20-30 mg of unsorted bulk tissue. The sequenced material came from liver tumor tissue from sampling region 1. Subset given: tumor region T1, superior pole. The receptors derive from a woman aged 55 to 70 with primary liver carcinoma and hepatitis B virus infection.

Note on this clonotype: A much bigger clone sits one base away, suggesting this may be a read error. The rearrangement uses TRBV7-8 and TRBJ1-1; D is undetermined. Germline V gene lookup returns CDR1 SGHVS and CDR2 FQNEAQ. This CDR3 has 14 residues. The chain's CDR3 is CANSASTVNTEAFF. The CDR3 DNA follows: TGTGCCAACAGCGCCTCCACAGTTAACACTGAAGCTTTCTTT.

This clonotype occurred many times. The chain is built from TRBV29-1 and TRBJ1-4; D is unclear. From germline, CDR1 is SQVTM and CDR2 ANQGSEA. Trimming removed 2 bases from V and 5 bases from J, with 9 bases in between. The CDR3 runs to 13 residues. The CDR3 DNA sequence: TGCAGCGTTGAAAGCATGGGGAATGAAAAACTGTTTTTT. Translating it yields CSVESMGNEKLFF. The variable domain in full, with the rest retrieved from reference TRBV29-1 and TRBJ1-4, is SAVISQKPSRDICQRGTSLTIQCQVDSQVTMMFWYRQQPGQSLTLIATANQGSEATYESGFVIDKFPISRPNLTFSTLTVSNMSPEDSSIYLCSVESMGNEKLFFGSGTQLSVL.

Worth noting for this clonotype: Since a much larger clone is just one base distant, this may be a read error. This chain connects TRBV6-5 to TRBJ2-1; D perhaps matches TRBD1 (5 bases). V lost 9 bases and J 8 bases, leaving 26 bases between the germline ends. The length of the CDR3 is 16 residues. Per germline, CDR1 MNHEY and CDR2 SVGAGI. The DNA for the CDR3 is TGTGCCAGTACGCGAAGACGAATAGGGGCTTACGATGAGCAGTTCTTC. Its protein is CASTRRRIGAYDEQFF.

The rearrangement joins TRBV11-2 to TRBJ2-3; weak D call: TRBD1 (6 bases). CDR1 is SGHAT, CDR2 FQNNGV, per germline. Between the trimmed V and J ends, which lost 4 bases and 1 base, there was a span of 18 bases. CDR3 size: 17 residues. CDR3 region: CASSSGVRGEGTDTQYF. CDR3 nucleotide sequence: TGTGCCAGCAGCTCAGGGGTTCGAGGGGAAGGCACAGATACGCAGTATTTT.

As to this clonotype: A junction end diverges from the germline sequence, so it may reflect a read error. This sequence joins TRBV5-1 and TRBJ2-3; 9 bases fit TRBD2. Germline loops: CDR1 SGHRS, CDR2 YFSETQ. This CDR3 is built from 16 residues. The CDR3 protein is CAGSLEGTSPTDTQYF. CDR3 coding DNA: TGCGCCGGCAGCTTGGAAGGGACTAGCCCCACAGATACGCAGTATTTT.

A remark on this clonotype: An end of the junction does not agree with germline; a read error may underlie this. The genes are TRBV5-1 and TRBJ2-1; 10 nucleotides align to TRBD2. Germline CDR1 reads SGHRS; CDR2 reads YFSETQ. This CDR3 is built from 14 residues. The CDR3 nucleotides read TGCGCCAGCAGCCCAGCGGGGGGGGCCAATGGGCAGTTCTTC. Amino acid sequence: CASSPAGGANGQFF.

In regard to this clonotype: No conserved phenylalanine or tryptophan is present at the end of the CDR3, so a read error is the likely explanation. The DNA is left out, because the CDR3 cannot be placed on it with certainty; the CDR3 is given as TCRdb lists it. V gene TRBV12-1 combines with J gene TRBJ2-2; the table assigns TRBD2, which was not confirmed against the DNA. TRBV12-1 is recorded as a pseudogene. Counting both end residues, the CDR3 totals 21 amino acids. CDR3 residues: CASSPVGQGMTSGTNTGELFS.

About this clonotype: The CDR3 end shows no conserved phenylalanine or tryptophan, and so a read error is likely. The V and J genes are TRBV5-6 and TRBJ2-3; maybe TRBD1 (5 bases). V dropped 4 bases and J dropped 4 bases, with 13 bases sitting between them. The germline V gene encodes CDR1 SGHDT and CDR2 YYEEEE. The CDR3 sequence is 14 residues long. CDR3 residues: CASSRQSIADTQYI. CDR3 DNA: TGTGCCAGCAGCCGACAGTCCATAGCAGATACGCAGTATATT.

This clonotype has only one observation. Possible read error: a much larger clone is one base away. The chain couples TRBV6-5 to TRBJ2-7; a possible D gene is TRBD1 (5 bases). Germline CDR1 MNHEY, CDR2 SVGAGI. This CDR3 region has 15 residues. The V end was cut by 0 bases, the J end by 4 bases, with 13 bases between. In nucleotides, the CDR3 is TGTGCCAGCAGTTACTCGAGTCCTAACAGGTACGAGCAGTACTTC. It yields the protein CASSYSSPNRYEQYF.

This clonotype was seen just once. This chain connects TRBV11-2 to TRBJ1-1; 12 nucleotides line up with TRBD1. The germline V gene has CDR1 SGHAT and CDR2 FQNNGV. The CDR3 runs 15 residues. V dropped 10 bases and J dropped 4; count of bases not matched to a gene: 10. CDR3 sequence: CANGGTGGEGTEAFF. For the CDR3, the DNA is TGTGCCAACGGGGGGACAGGGGGCGAGGGCACTGAAGCTTTCTTT.

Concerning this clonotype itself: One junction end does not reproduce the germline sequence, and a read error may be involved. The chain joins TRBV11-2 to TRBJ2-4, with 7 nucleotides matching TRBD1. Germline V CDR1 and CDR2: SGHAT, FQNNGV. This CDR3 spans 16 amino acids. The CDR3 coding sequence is TGTGACAGCAGCCCACGGACAGGATCAGCCAAAAACATTCAGTACTTC. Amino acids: CDSSPRTGSAKNIQYF.

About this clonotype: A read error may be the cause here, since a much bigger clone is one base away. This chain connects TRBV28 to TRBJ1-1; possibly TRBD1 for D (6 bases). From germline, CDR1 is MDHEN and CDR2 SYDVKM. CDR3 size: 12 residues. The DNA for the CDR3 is TGTGCCTGCAGTTTCAGGGGACTTAAAGCTTTCTTT. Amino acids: CACSFRGLKAFF.

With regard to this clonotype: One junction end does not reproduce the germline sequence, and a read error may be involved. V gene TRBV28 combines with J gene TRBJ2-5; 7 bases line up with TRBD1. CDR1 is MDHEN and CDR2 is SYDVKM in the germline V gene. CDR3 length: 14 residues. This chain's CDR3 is CASGLQGKAETQYF. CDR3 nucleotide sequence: TGTGCCAGCGGTTTACAGGGGAAAGCAGAGACCCAGTACTTT. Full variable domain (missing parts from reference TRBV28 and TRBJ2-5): DVKVTQSSRYLVKRTGEKVFLECVQDMDHENMFWYRQDPGLGLRLIYFSYDVKMKEKGDIPEGYSVSREKKERFSLILESASTNQTSMYLCASGLQGKAETQYFGPGTRLLVL.

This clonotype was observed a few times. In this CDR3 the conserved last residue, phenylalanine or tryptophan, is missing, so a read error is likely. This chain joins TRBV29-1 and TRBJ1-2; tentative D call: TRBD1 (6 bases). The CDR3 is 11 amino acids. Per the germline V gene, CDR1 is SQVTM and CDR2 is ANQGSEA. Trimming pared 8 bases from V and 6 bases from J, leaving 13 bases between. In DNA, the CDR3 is TGCAGCCTACTGGGGGGCGATGGCTACACCCTC. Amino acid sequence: CSLLGGDGYTL.

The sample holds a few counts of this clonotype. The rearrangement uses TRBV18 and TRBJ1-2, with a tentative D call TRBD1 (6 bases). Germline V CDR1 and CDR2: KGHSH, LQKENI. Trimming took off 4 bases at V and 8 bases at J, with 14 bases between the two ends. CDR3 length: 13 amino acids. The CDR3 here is CASSQNRDEGYTF. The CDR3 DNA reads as TGTGCCAGCTCACAGAACAGGGATGAAGGCTACACCTTC.

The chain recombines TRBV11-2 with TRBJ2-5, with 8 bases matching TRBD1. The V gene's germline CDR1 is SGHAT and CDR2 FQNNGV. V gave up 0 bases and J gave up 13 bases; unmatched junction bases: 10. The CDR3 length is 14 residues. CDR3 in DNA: TGTGCCAGCAGCTTAGAGGGACAGGCCTGCGGCCGGTACTTC. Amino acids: CASSLEGQACGRYF.

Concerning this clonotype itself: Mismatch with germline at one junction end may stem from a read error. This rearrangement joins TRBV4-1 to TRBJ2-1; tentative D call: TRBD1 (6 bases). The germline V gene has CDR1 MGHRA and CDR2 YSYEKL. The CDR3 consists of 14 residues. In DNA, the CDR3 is TGCGCCAGTAGGGCCGGGACACTGTACAATGAGCTGTTCTTC. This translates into CASRAGTLYNELFF.